This is a list of T cell receptor beta chains from one sample in a study of T-cell reconstitution after alpha-beta-depleted transplantation in children. TCRdb used MiXCR to reprocess the PCR reads, holding one entry per CDR3 protein. The table lists 90,000 to 150,000 distinct CDR3 sequences, under 25% of them singletons. The input for sequencing was PBMCs, mostly from graft donor cells, taken 180 days after TCRalphabeta/CD19-depleted stem cell transplant. These receptors came from a male patient between 2 and 10 years old who had a stem cell transplant for chronic granulomatous disease, so the T cells may come from the graft donor. CDR3s include the opening cysteine and the closing phenylalanine or tryptophan. Each record gives: clone size, D gene, V gene, J gene, CDR3 DNA, CDR3 protein. A D gene is named only where the DNA matches it firmly. For some rows the clone size is stated as once, few or many, or as a class when expanded; others skip it.

clone size: -
D gene: -
V gene: TRBV7-6
J gene: TRBJ1-1
CDR3 DNA: TGTGCCAGCAGCTTAGCTTTGACGGGTGCCACTGAAGCTTTCTTT
CDR3 protein: CASSLALTGATEAFF

clone size: -
D gene: -
V gene: TRBV27
J gene: TRBJ2-1
CDR3 DNA: TGTGCCAGCCCAACTGAGCAGTTCTTC
CDR3 protein: CASPTEQFF

clone size: many
D gene: TRBD2
V gene: TRBV7-2
J gene: TRBJ2-1
CDR3 DNA: TGTGCCAGCAGCTCTCGACACATGCGGGAGGGCTTCTACAATGAGCAGTTCTTC
CDR3 protein: CASSSRHMREGFYNEQFF

clone size: few
D gene: TRBD1
V gene: TRBV12-3/TRBV12-4
J gene: TRBJ2-7
CDR3 DNA: TGTGCCAGCAGCCGGGACAGATACGAGCAGTACTTC
CDR3 protein: CASSRDRYEQYF

clone size: many
D gene: TRBD2
V gene: TRBV20-1
J gene: TRBJ2-7
CDR3 DNA: TGCAGTGCTAGGGCCGGGGGGTTTCCCTACGAGCAGTACTTC
CDR3 protein: CSARAGGFPYEQYF

clone size: -
D gene: -
V gene: TRBV7-9
J gene: TRBJ2-2
CDR3 DNA: TGTGCCAGCAGCCGGGGCGGTGGTAGCAGTGCCGGGGAGCTGTTTTTT
CDR3 protein: CASSRGGGSSAGELFF

clone size: many
D gene: -
V gene: TRBV9
J gene: TRBJ2-3
CDR3 DNA: TGTGCCAGCAGAGAAATGGGGCTTAACACAGATACGCAGTATTTT
CDR3 protein: CASREMGLNTDTQYF

clone size: many
D gene: TRBD1
V gene: TRBV12-3/TRBV12-4
J gene: TRBJ1-1
CDR3 DNA: TGTGCCAGCAGTTCGGACAGGGGGCTGAACACTGAAGCTTTCTTT
CDR3 protein: CASSSDRGLNTEAFF

clone size: many
D gene: TRBD2
V gene: TRBV7-3
J gene: TRBJ2-5
CDR3 DNA: TGTGCCAGCAGCTTAATTTCTAGCGGGAGAGAGGGAGTCCACCAAGAGACCCAGTACTTC
CDR3 protein: CASSLISSGREGVHQETQYF

clone size: few
D gene: -
V gene: TRBV11-2
J gene: TRBJ2-7
CDR3 DNA: TGTGCCAGCAGCTTAGATCCGCACGAGCAGTACTTC
CDR3 protein: CASSLDPHEQYF

clone size: many
D gene: -
V gene: TRBV10-2
J gene: TRBJ2-1
CDR3 DNA: TGCGCCAGCAGTAGTAGCGGCAATGAGCAGTTCTTC
CDR3 protein: CASSSSGNEQFF

clone size: -
D gene: TRBD2
V gene: TRBV20-1
J gene: TRBJ2-1
CDR3 DNA: TGCAGTGCTGCCAGACTAGCGGGAGTGTATAATGAGCAGTTCTTC
CDR3 protein: CSAARLAGVYNEQFF

clone size: -
D gene: -
V gene: TRBV3-1
J gene: TRBJ2-7
CDR3 DNA: TGTGCCAGCAGCCAAGATTTAAGCGCCCAGGCCTACGAGCAGTACTTC
CDR3 protein: CASSQDLSAQAYEQYF

clone size: many
D gene: -
V gene: TRBV6-1
J gene: TRBJ1-1
CDR3 DNA: TGTGCCAGCAGAAGAGGGGTGAGCACTGAAGCTTTCTTT
CDR3 protein: CASRRGVSTEAFF

clone size: many
D gene: TRBD1
V gene: TRBV6-5
J gene: TRBJ1-2
CDR3 DNA: TGTGCCAGCAGTTCCTGGACAGGAGACAACTATGGCTACACCTTC
CDR3 protein: CASSSWTGDNYGYTF

clone size: -
D gene: -
V gene: TRBV12-3/TRBV12-4
J gene: TRBJ1-3
CDR3 DNA: TGTGCCAATACAGGGTCCTATACTGGAAACACCATATATTTT
CDR3 protein: CANTGSYTGNTIYF

clone size: -
D gene: -
V gene: TRBV10-3
J gene: TRBJ1-5
CDR3 DNA: TGTGCCATCAGGGGCGACAGCGCGCAGCCCCAGCATTTT
CDR3 protein: CAIRGDSAQPQHF

clone size: -
D gene: -
V gene: TRBV7-7
J gene: TRBJ2-6
CDR3 DNA: TGTGCCAGCAGCTCTTCCCCTGGGGCCAACGTCCTGACTTTC
CDR3 protein: CASSSSPGANVLTF

clone size: many
D gene: TRBD2
V gene: TRBV12-3/TRBV12-4
J gene: TRBJ2-7
CDR3 DNA: TGTGCCAGCAGTCGGGGACTAGCGGGACCCTACGAGCAGTACTTC
CDR3 protein: CASSRGLAGPYEQYF

clone size: few
D gene: -
V gene: TRBV20-1
J gene: TRBJ2-4
CDR3 DNA: TGCAGTGCTATCGGGGGAAACATTCAGTACTTC
CDR3 protein: CSAIGGNIQYF

clone size: -
D gene: -
V gene: TRBV12-3/TRBV12-4
J gene: TRBJ1-5
CDR3 DNA: TGTGCCAGCAGTTTGGCAGGGTTGAGCAATCAGCCCCAGCATTTT
CDR3 protein: CASSLAGLSNQPQHF

clone size: many
D gene: -
V gene: TRBV7-2
J gene: TRBJ2-7
CDR3 DNA: TGTGCCAGCAGCTTAGGGGTGTCAGGGGGCGGGAGCGAGCAGTACTTC
CDR3 protein: CASSLGVSGGGSEQYF

clone size: many
D gene: -
V gene: TRBV6-4
J gene: TRBJ2-1
CDR3 DNA: TGTGCCAGCAGTCCTGTGGTGAACAATGAGCAGTTCTTC
CDR3 protein: CASSPVVNNEQFF

clone size: -
D gene: -
V gene: TRBV20-1
J gene: TRBJ1-2
CDR3 DNA: TGCAGTGCTAGAGAATTTAGTGGAGGGGGCTACACCTTC
CDR3 protein: CSAREFSGGGYTF

clone size: -
D gene: TRBD1
V gene: TRBV29-1
J gene: TRBJ2-7
CDR3 DNA: TGCAGCGTTGCAGGGGGCGAGGGTACCTACGAGCAGTACTTC
CDR3 protein: CSVAGGEGTYEQYF

clone size: few
D gene: TRBD1
V gene: TRBV25-1
J gene: TRBJ1-4
CDR3 DNA: TGTGCCAGCAGTGAAACCGGGACAGGCTATGAAAAACTGTTTTTT
CDR3 protein: CASSETGTGYEKLFF

clone size: -
D gene: -
V gene: TRBV29-1
J gene: TRBJ1-5
CDR3 DNA: TGCAGCGTTTCTATAGGGGGGACCCAGCATTTT
CDR3 protein: CSVSIGGTQHF

clone size: few
D gene: TRBD2
V gene: TRBV15
J gene: TRBJ2-1
CDR3 DNA: TGTGCCACCAGCAGCCCGAGTGGACTAGCGGGAGTGATTGAGCAGTTCTTC
CDR3 protein: CATSSPSGLAGVIEQFF